The 30 T cell receptor beta chains presented below share a single source sample, sequenced in a study of blood T cell repertoires in COVID-19. The method was immunoSEQ multiplex PCR; TCRdb's version includes in-frame clones alone and lacks a portion of them. The sample has 220,000 or so clones; almost 85% are singletons. The sample taken for sequencing was peripheral blood. The receptors originated from a woman aged 80 or over with acute or convalescent COVID-19.

The gene calls are TRBV28 and TRBJ2-7, with 11 bases that match TRBD2. Germline V lookup: CDR1 MDHEN, CDR2 SYDVKM. V trimming: 3 bases; J trimming: 7 bases; junction bases outside the gene matches: 8. This CDR3 contains 15 residues. The CDR3 here is CASSFKTSGTSEQYF. CDR3 nucleotide sequence: TGTGCCAGCAGTTTCAAGACTAGCGGGACGAGTGAGCAGTACTTC.

CDR3 in amino acids: CASSLSAGAGINEQFF. CDR3 in DNA: TGTGCCAGCAGCTTAAGTGCGGGGGCCGGGATCAATGAGCAGTTCTTC. The V call is TRBV7-3, the J call TRBJ2-1; tentative D call: TRBD2 (7 bases). With 1 base removed from V and 6 bases from J, the gap between germline ends came to 16 bases. This CDR3 has 16 amino acids. Per the germline V gene, CDR1 is SGHTA and CDR2 is FQGTGA.

The chain has TRBV6-2 or TRBV6-3 and TRBJ1-5; D perhaps matches TRBD1 (6 bases). The CDR3 runs to 16 residues. CDR1 and CDR2 from the germline V gene are MNHEY and SVGEGT. The V and J ends lost 2 bases and 6 bases respectively, with 17 bases between them. CDR3 in DNA: TGTGCCAGCAGTTACCGGGGGGCAGGGTTCGGTCAGCCCCAGCATTTT. This translates into CASSYRGAGFGQPQHF.

The chain links TRBV28 to TRBJ1-3; the D gene is possibly TRBD1 (6 bases). V was clipped by 10 bases and J by 4 bases, with 20 bases between them. There are 15 residues in the CDR3. The germline V gene encodes CDR1 MDHEN and CDR2 SYDVKM. The CDR3 sequence: CATAGAGAQGNTIYF. The CDR3 DNA reads as TGTGCCACTGCAGGGGCCGGGGCTCAAGGAAACACCATATATTTT.

This sequence joins TRBV11-3 and TRBJ2-5; perhaps TRBD1 as D (6 bases). This CDR3 spans 14 amino acids. V gave up 5 bases and J gave up 5 bases, with 15 bases separating them. Germline CDR1 is SGHNT and CDR2 is YENEEA. CDR3 amino acids: CASSLGDRPETQYF. The CDR3 bases are TGTGCCAGCAGCCTAGGCGACAGGCCGGAGACCCAGTACTTC.

This chain uses TRBV6-5 with TRBJ1-5; 7 bases line up with TRBD1. J gave up 5 bases and V 4 bases, and 8 bases lay outside the gene matches. Germline V gene data show CDR1 as MNHEY and CDR2 as SVGAGI. The CDR3 is 15 amino acids. Here the CDR3 reads CASSLNRGSDQPQHF. In DNA, the CDR3 is TGTGCCAGCAGTTTAAACAGGGGATCCGATCAGCCCCAGCATTTT.

The chain links TRBV6-1 to TRBJ1-6, with D tentatively TRBD1 (6 bases). Per germline, CDR1 MNHNS and CDR2 SASEGT. The CDR3 is 17 residues long. V was clipped by 4 bases and J by 4 bases, with 17 bases between them. CDR3 sequence reads: CASSGPRRGAYNSPLHF. The DNA of the CDR3 is TGTGCCAGCAGTGGTCCCCGCAGGGGTGCATATAATTCACCCCTCCACTTT.

This chain joins TRBV7-9 and TRBJ1-2; D possibly corresponds to TRBD1 (6 bases). The CDR3 has 14 amino acids. The V end was cut by 5 bases, the J end by 12 bases, with 22 bases between. Germline V gene lookup returns CDR1 SEHNR and CDR2 FQNEAQ (reference sequence). CDR3 nucleotides: TGTGCCAGCAGCAGTTCCACCCTCCGGACAGCCCACACCTTC. It yields the protein CASSSSTLRTAHTF.

The rearrangement joins TRBV5-4 to TRBJ2-1; 8 nucleotides line up with TRBD1. Germline CDR1 reads SGHNT; CDR2 reads YYREEE (reference sequence). Trimming at V came to 3 bases and at J to 8 bases, leaving 7 bases not matched to a gene. The CDR3 has 14 residues. CDR3 nucleotides: TGTGCCAGCAGCTCTCGACAGGGGTTGTATGAGCAGTTCTTC. Translated: CASSSRQGLYEQFF. Filled out from reference TRBV5-4 and TRBJ2-1, the complete variable domain reads ETGVTQSPTHLIKTRGQQVTLRCSSQSGHNTVSWYQQALGQGPQFIFQYYREEENGRGNFPPRFSGLQFPNYSSELNVNALELDDSALYLCASSSRQGLYEQFFGPGTRLTVL.

The rearrangement joins TRBV6-5 to TRBJ1-2; D call uncertain. This CDR3 region has 12 residues. Germline CDR1 reads MNHEY; CDR2 reads SVGAGI. CDR3 sequence (DNA): TGTGCAGCAGCGGTAAGCTACAAGGCGTACACCTTC. It is translated as CAAAVSYKAYTF.

The chain carries TRBV20-1 and TRBJ2-1; D is ambiguous. Looked up from germline, CDR1 is DFQATT and CDR2 is SNEGSKA (reference sequence). With 3 bases removed from V and 0 bases from J, the gap between germline ends came to 9 bases. CDR3 length equals 14 residues. CDR3 in DNA: TGCAGTGCTAGTGGTCTAGACTCCTACAATGAGCAGTTCTTC. Amino acid sequence: CSASGLDSYNEQFF.

The rearrangement joins TRBV4-3 to TRBJ2-6, with D possibly TRBD2 on 5 matching bases. Germline lookup yields CDR1 LGHNA and CDR2 YSLEER. V shed 0 bases and J shed 0 bases, with 6 bases lying between them. The CDR3 is made up of 16 amino acids. The CDR3 loop reads CASSQEGSSGANVLTF. The CDR3 coding sequence is TGCGCCAGCAGCCAAGAGGGGAGCTCTGGGGCCAACGTCCTGACTTTC.

The chain joins TRBV29-1 to TRBJ2-5; 10 positions match TRBD2. There are 13 residues in the CDR3. V shed 4 bases, J shed 4 bases, and the junction held 3 bases outside the gene matches. From germline, CDR1 is SQVTM and CDR2 ANQGSEA. In nucleotides, the CDR3 is TGCAGCGTTGGGGCTAGCGGGAGAGAGACCCAGTACTTC. This sequence encodes CSVGASGRETQYF.

The chain employs TRBV5-1 and TRBJ2-5; the D gene is possibly TRBD1 (6 bases). The CDR3 loop spans 17 amino acids. Germline V gives CDR1 SGHRS, CDR2 YFSETQ. Between the trimmed V and J ends, which lost 4 bases and 5 bases, there was a span of 24 bases. Written as DNA, the CDR3 is TGCGCCAGCAGCCTCGTCGGCAGGGGCGCAGGTAGGGAGACCCAGTACTTC. This encodes CASSLVGRGAGRETQYF.

V gene TRBV28 combines with J gene TRBJ1-5; 7 positions agree with TRBD1. Trimming removed 4 bases from V and 2 bases from J; junction bases left unmatched: 8. This CDR3 has 16 amino acids. From germline, CDR1 is MDHEN and CDR2 SYDVKM. CDR3 amino acids: CASSSTGVLGNQPQHF. The CDR3 DNA is TGTGCCAGCAGTTCAACAGGGGTTTTGGGCAATCAGCCCCAGCATTTT.

The V and J genes are TRBV6-2 or TRBV6-3 and TRBJ1-5, with 10 bases matching TRBD1. Looked up from germline, CDR1 is MNHEY and CDR2 is SVGEGT. V shed 5 bases, J shed 4 bases, and the junction held 8 bases outside the gene matches. The CDR3 is 16 residues long. CDR3 protein: CASSPRGQGNNQPQHF. CDR3 nucleotide sequence: TGTGCCAGCAGTCCCCGGGGACAGGGGAATAATCAGCCCCAGCATTTT.

This clone was found once. This chain uses TRBV7-8 with TRBJ2-5, with 7 bases identical to TRBD2. V trimming: 5 bases; J trimming: 0 bases; junction bases outside the gene matches: 15. Germline V lookup: CDR1 SGHVS, CDR2 FQNEAQ. The CDR3 runs to 18 residues. Here the CDR3 reads CASSPEGRLALNQETQYF. The DNA of the CDR3 is TGTGCCAGCAGCCCGGAGGGGAGACTAGCACTAAACCAAGAGACCCAGTACTTC.

This chain links TRBV18 with TRBJ2-1; 13 nucleotides line up with TRBD2. Germline V lookup: CDR1 KGHSH, CDR2 LQKENI. Trimming cost V 5 bases and J 8 bases; bases outside gene matches: 9. The CDR3 contains 16 residues. Here the CDR3 DNA reads TGTGCCAGCTCAAGCCCCGGACTAGCGGGAGTCTATGAGCAGTTCTTC. It encodes CASSSPGLAGVYEQFF.

The gene calls are TRBV2 and TRBJ2-2; 9 nucleotides agree with TRBD2. Germline CDR1 reads SNHLY; CDR2 reads FYNNEI. V lost 5 bases to trimming and J lost 3 bases; unmatched junction nucleotides: 7. This CDR3 is built from 16 residues. The DNA of the CDR3 is TGTGCCAGCAGTTCAAGCGGGGGGCGTGACACCGGGGAGCTGTTTTTT. Its translation is CASSSSGGRDTGELFF.

The chain has TRBV28 and TRBJ2-7; 10 bases fit TRBD2. Trimming took 3 bases from V and 5 from J; bases not matched to a gene: 10. Germline values: CDR1 MDHEN, CDR2 SYDVKM. The CDR3 totals 16 residues. Here the CDR3 DNA reads TGTGCCAGCAGTTTTATGGAAGCGGGGGGGCTACACGAGCAGTACTTC. Translating gives CASSFMEAGGLHEQYF. Drawing the rest from reference TRBV28 and TRBJ2-7, the complete variable domain is DVKVTQSSRYLVKRTGEKVFLECVQDMDHENMFWYRQDPGLGLRLIYFSYDVKMKEKGDIPEGYSVSREKKERFSLILESASTNQTSMYLCASSFMEAGGLHEQYFGPGTRLTVT.

The gene calls are TRBV6-5 and TRBJ1-4; tentative D call: TRBD1 (6 bases). The CDR3 is 12 residues long. V gave up 5 bases and J gave up 10 bases, with 11 bases separating them. In germline, CDR1 is MNHEY, CDR2 SVGAGI. The DNA of the CDR3 is TGTGCCAGCAGTCCGGACAGCCGAAAACTGTTTTTT. Amino acids: CASSPDSRKLFF.

The chain links TRBV7-2 to TRBJ2-5; 9 nucleotides agree with TRBD2. V was pared by 5 bases and J by 5 bases, with 12 bases of the junction left unmatched. There are 16 residues in the CDR3. CDR1 SGHTA and CDR2 FQGNSA come from the germline V gene. CDR3 residues: CASSPGTSRAGETQYF. CDR3 sequence (DNA): TGTGCCAGCAGCCCCGGGACTAGCCGGGCCGGTGAGACCCAGTACTTC.

The chain recombines TRBV6-4 with TRBJ1-3; D remains unclear. CDR1 and CDR2 (germline): MRHNA, SNTAGT. V lost 4 bases, J lost 6 bases, and 13 bases lay in between. CDR3 size: 14 residues. CDR3 in amino acids: CASSAPGSPNTIYF. The CDR3 bases are TGTGCCAGCAGTGCGCCGGGGTCTCCAAACACCATATATTTT.

As DNA, the CDR3 is TGTGCCAGCAGCCAGGACAGGGGGCCTTTTGGCTACACCTTC. Amino acids: CASSQDRGPFGYTF. V is TRBV7-2 and J is TRBJ1-2; TRBD1 aligns across 11 bases. There are 14 residues in the CDR3. Germline V CDR1 and CDR2: SGHTA, FQGNSA. The V and J ends lost 5 bases and 7 bases, in that order; junction bases with no gene match: 6.

The J gene is TRBJ1-1, the V gene TRBV7-2; weak D call: TRBD1 (5 bases). The length of the CDR3 is 17 residues. V gave up 5 bases and J gave up 5 bases, with 24 bases separating them. Germline CDR1 reads SGHTA; CDR2 reads FQGNSA. CDR3 coding DNA: TGTGCCAGCAGCCAGCGACAGTGGGACTCCGGACTGACTGAAGCTTTCTTT. Amino acid sequence: CASSQRQWDSGLTEAFF.

This clone was seen a few times. The gene calls are TRBV7-9 and TRBJ2-1; 9 nucleotides line up with TRBD2. This CDR3 has 16 residues. V lost 8 bases to trimming and J lost 5 bases; unmatched junction nucleotides: 13. Germline V CDR1 and CDR2: SEHNR, FQNEAQ (reference sequence). For the CDR3, the DNA is TGTGCCAGCTCCTTAAGGGCGGGAGGGTTTCACAATGAGCAGTTCTTC. Its protein product is CASSLRAGGFHNEQFF.

The V and J genes are TRBV11-3 and TRBJ2-5; TRBD1 is a possible D gene (6 bases). Trimming removed 6 bases from V and 5 bases from J, with 13 bases in between. The CDR3 loop spans 13 amino acids. Germline V gene data show CDR1 as SGHNT and CDR2 as YENEEA. The CDR3 region is CASSTGFGETQYF. CDR3 coding DNA: TGTGCCAGCAGTACAGGGTTCGGGGAGACCCAGTACTTC.

The rearrangement links TRBV29-1 to TRBJ2-2; a possible D gene is TRBD2 (5 bases). The CDR3 extends over 16 amino acids. V was pared by 1 base and J by 0 bases, with 12 bases between. CDR1 is SQVTM, CDR2 ANQGSEA, per germline. CDR3 in amino acids: CSVEVGFSANTGELFF. In nucleotides, the CDR3 is TGCAGCGTTGAAGTCGGGTTTAGCGCGAACACCGGGGAGCTGTTTTTT.

This sequence joins TRBV28 and TRBJ2-1; D is possibly TRBD1 (5 bases). V was shortened by 5 bases and J by 0 bases, with 14 bases between the two germline ends. Germline loops: CDR1 MDHEN, CDR2 SYDVKM. There are 16 residues in the CDR3. DNA for the CDR3: TGTGCCAGCAGTCCCCGTGGGGCTGGCTCCTACAATGAGCAGTTCTTC. It is translated as CASSPRGAGSYNEQFF.

The V gene is TRBV29-1, the J gene TRBJ2-1; D is possibly TRBD2 (5 bases). Germline V gives CDR1 SQVTM, CDR2 ANQGSEA. The V end lost 7 bases, the J end lost 0 bases, and 10 bases lay between the germline ends. This CDR3 spans 13 amino acids. The CDR3 reads CSAEGFSYNEQFF. Here the CDR3 DNA reads TGCAGCGCAGAGGGTTTCTCCTACAATGAGCAGTTCTTC.